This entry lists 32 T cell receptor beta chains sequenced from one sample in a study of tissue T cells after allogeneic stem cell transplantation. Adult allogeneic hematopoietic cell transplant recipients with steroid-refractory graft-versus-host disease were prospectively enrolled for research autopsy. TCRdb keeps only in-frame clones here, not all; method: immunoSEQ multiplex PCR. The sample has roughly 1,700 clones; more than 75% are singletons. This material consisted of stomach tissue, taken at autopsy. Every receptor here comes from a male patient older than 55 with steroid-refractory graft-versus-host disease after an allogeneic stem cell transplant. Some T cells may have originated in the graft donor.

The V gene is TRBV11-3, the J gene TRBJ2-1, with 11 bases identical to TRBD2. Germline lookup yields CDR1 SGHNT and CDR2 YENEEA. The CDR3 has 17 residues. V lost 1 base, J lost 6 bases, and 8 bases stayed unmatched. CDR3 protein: CASSLGATSGAFNEQFF. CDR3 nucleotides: TGTGCCAGCAGCTTAGGGGCGACTAGCGGGGCCTTCAATGAGCAGTTCTTC. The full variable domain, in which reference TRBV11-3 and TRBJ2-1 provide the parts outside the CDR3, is EAGVVQSPRYKIIEKKQPVAFWCNPISGHNTLYWYLQNLGQGPELLIRYENEEAVDDSQLPKDRFSAERLKGVDSTLKIQPAELGDSAVYLCASSLGATSGAFNEQFFGPGTRLTVL.

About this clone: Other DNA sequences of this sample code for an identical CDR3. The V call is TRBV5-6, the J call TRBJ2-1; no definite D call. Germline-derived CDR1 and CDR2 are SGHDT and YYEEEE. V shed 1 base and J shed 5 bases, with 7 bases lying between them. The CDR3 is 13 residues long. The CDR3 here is CASSLWVDNEQFF. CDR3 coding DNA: TGTGCCAGCAGCTTGTGGGTAGACAATGAGCAGTTCTTC. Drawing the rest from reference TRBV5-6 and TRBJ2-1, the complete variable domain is DAGVTQSPTHLIKTRGQQVTLRCSPKSGHDTVSWYQQALGQGPQFIFQYYEEEERQRGNFPDRFSGHQFPNYSSELNVNALLLGDSALYLCASSLWVDNEQFFGPGTRLTVL.

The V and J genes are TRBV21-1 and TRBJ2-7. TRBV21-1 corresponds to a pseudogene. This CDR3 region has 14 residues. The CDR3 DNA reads TGTGCCAGCAGCAAGGACGGGGGCGTGAACGAGCAGTACTTC. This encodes CASSKDGGVNEQYF.

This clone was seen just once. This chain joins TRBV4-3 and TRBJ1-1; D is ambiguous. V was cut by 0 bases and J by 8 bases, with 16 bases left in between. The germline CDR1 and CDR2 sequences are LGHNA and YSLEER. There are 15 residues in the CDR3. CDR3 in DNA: TGCGCCAGCAGCCAAGAAGGATACGGGGTGGGAGAAGCTTTCTTT. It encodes CASSQEGYGVGEAFF.

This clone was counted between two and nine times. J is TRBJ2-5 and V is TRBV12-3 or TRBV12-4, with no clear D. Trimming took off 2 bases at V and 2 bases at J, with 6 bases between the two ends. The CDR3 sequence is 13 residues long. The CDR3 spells CASSLSPQETQYF. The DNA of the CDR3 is TGTGCCAGCAGTTTATCACCTCAAGAGACCCAGTACTTC.

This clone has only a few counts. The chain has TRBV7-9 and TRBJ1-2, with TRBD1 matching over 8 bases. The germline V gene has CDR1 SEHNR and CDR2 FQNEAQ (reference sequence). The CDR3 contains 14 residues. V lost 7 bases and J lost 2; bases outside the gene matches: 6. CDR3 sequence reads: CASKQGAGNYGYTF. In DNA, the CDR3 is TGTGCCAGCAAGCAGGGGGCCGGGAACTATGGCTACACCTTC.

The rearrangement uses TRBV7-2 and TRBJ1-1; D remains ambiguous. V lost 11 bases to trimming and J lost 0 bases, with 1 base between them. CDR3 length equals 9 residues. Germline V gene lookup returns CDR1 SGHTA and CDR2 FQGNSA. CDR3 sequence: CALNTEAFF. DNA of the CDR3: TGTGCCTTGAACACTGAAGCTTTCTTT. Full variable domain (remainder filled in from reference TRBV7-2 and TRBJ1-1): GAGVSQSPSNKVTEKGKDVELRCDPISGHTALYWYRQSLGQGLEFLIYFQGNSAPDKSGLPSDRFSAERTGGSVSTLTIQRTQQEDSAVYLCALNTEAFFGQGTRLTVV.

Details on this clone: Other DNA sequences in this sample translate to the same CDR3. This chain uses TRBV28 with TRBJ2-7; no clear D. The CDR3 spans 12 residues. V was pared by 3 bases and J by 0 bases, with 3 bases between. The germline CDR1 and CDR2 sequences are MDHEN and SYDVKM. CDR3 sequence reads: CASSFSSYEQYF. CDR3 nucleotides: TGTGCCAGCAGTTTCAGCTCCTACGAGCAGTACTTC.

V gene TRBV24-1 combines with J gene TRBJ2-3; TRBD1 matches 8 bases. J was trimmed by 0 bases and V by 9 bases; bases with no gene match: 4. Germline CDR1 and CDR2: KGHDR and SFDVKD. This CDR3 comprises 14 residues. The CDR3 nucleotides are TGTGCCACCCTGGGGACAGGTAGCACAGATACGCAGTATTTT. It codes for CATLGTGSTDTQYF.

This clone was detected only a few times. The CDR3 protein is CASDRGNTGELFF. The CDR3 DNA reads TGTGCCAGCGACAGGGGAAACACCGGGGAGCTGTTTTTT. The chain has TRBV6-5 and TRBJ2-2, with 8 bases that match TRBD1. Unmatched junction bases numbered 1, after V lost 8 bases and J lost 2 bases. Germline CDR1 and CDR2: MNHEY and SVGAGI. The CDR3 length is 13 residues.

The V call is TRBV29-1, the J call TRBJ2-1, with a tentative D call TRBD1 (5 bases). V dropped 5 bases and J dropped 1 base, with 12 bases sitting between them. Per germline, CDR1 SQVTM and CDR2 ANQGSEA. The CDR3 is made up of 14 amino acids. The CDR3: CSVKKQGSYNEQFF. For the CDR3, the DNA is TGCAGCGTTAAGAAGCAGGGTTCCTACAATGAGCAGTTCTTC.

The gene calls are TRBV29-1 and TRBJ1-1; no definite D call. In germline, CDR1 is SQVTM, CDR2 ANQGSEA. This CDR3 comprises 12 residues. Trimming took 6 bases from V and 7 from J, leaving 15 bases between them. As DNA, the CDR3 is TGCAGCGTCAGATCTATTGGGCATGAAGCTTTCTTT. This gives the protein CSVRSIGHEAFF. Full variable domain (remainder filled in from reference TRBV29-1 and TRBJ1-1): SAVISQKPSRDICQRGTSLTIQCQVDSQVTMMFWYRQQPGQSLTLIATANQGSEATYESGFVIDKFPISRPNLTFSTLTVSNMSPEDSSIYLCSVRSIGHEAFFGQGTRLTVV.

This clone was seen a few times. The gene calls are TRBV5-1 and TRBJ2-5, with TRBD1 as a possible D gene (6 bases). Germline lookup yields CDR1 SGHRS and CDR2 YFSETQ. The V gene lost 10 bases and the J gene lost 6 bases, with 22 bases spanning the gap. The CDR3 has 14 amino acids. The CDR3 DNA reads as TGCGCCTCAAATGGACAGTCTACCGTCCAGACCCAGTACTTC. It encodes CASNGQSTVQTQYF.

The DNA for the CDR3 is TGCAGCGTTGGTGTCTTGGACAGGGAGGTTGGCTACACCTTC. This encodes CSVGVLDREVGYTF. This chain joins TRBV29-1 and TRBJ1-2, with TRBD1 matching 8 bases. CDR3 length equals 14 residues. Germline V gene sequence: CDR1 SQVTM, CDR2 ANQGSEA. With V trimmed by 4 bases and J by 7 bases, 11 bases remained unmatched.

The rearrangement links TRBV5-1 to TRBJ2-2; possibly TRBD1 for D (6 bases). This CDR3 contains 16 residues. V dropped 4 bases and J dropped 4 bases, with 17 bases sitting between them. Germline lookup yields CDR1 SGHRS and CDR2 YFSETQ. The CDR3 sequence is CASSPRTAPGTGELFF. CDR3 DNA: TGCGCCAGCAGCCCGAGGACAGCACCCGGCACCGGGGAGCTGTTTTTT.

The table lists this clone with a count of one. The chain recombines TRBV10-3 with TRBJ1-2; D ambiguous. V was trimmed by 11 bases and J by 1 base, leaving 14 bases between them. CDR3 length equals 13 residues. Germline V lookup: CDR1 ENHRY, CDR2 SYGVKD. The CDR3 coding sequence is TGTGCCGCTTTCTCACCTGATAACTATGGCTACACCTTC. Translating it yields CAAFSPDNYGYTF.

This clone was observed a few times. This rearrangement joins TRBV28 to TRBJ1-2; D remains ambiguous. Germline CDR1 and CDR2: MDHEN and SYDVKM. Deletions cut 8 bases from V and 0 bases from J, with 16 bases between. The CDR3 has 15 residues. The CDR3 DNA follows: TGTGCCAGCCTCCGAGGAGACCCAGCTAACTATGGCTACACCTTC. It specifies CASLRGDPANYGYTF.

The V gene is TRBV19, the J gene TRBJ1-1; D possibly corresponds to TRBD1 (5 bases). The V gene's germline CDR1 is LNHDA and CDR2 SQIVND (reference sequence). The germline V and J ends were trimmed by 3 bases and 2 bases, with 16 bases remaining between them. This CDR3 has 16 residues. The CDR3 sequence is CASSIPLGGQNTEAFF. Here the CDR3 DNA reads TGTGCCAGTAGTATCCCCCTGGGAGGACAAAACACTGAAGCTTTCTTT. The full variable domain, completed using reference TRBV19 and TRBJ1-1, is DGGITQSPKYLFRKEGQNVTLSCEQNLNHDAMYWYRQDPGQGLRLIYYSQIVNDFQKGDIAEGYSVSREKKESFPLTVTSAQKNPTAFYLCASSIPLGGQNTEAFFGQGTRLTVV.

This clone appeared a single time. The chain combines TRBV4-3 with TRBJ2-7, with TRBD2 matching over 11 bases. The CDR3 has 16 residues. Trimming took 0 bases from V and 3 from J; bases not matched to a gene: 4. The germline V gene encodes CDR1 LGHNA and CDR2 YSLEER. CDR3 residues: CASSQDGTSGFYEQYF. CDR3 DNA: TGCGCCAGCAGCCAAGATGGGACTAGCGGTTTCTACGAGCAGTACTTC.

CDR3 amino acids: CASSADRVTYGYTF. Here the CDR3 DNA reads TGTGCCAGCAGTGCGGACAGGGTCACCTATGGCTACACCTTC. The chain recombines TRBV6-2 or TRBV6-3 with TRBJ1-2; 8 nucleotides line up with TRBD1. The trim removed 5 bases at V and 4 bases at J, leaving 6 bases unmatched. There are 14 residues in the CDR3. Germline loops: CDR1 MNHEY, CDR2 SVGEGT.

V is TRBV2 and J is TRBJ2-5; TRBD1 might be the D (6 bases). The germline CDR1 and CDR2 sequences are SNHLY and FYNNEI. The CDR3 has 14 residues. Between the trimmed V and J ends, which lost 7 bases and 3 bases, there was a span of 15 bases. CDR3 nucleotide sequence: TGTGCCAGCAACCCTACACAGGGTAAAGAGACCCAGTACTTC. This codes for CASNPTQGKETQYF.

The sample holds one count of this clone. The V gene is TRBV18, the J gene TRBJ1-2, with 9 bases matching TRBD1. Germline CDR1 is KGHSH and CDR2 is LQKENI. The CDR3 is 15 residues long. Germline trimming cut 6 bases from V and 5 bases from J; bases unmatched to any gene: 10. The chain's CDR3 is CASSPRTGEGYGYTF. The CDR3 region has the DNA TGTGCCAGCTCCCCCAGGACAGGGGAGGGTTATGGCTACACCTTC.

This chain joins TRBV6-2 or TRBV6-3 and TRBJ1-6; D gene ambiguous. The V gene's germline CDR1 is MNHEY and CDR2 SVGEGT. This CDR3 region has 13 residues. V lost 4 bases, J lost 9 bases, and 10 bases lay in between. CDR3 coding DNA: TGTGCCAGCAGTTCCGTCGGGAGTTCACCCCTCCACTTT. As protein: CASSSVGSSPLHF.

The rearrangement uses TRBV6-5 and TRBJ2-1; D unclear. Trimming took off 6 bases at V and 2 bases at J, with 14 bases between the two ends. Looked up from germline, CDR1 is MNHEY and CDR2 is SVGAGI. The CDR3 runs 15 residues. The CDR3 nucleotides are TGTGCCAGCAGCCTATTCCGCCCCCCCTACAATGAGCAGTTCTTC. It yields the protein CASSLFRPPYNEQFF.

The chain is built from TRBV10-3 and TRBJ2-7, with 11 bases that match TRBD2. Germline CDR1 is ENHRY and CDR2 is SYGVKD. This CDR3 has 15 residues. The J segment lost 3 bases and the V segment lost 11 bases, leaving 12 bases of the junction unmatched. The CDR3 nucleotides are TGTGCCGTCTCGTCTAGCGGGGGGACCTTCTACGAGCAGTACTTC. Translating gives CAVSSSGGTFYEQYF.

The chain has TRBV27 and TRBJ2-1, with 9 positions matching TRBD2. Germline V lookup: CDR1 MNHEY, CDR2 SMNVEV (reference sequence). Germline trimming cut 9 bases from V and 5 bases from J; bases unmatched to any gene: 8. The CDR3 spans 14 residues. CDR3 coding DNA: TGTGCCAGTAGCGGGGGTGCGTTCGACAATGAGCAGTTCTTC. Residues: CASSGGAFDNEQFF.

CDR3 amino acids: CASSFNRESYEQYF. The DNA for the CDR3 is TGCGCCAGCAGCTTTAACAGGGAGTCCTACGAGCAGTACTTC. The chain uses TRBV5-1 and TRBJ2-7; D perhaps matches TRBD1 (6 bases). The CDR3 is 14 residues long. V shed 2 bases and J shed 1 base, with 10 bases lying between them. In germline, CDR1 is SGHRS, CDR2 YFSETQ.

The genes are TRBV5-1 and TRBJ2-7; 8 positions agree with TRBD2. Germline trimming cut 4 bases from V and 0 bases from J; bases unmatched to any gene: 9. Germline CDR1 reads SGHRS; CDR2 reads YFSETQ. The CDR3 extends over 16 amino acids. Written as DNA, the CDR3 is TGCGCCAGCAGCCTGACCTTAACTAGCGGCTCCTACGAGCAGTACTTC. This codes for CASSLTLTSGSYEQYF.

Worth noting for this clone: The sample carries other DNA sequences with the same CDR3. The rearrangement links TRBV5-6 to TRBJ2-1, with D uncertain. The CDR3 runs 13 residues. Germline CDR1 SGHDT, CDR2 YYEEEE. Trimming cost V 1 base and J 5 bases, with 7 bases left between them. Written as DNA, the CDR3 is TGTGCCAGCAGCTTGTGGGTCGACAATGAGCAGTTCTTC. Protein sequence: CASSLWVDNEQFF.

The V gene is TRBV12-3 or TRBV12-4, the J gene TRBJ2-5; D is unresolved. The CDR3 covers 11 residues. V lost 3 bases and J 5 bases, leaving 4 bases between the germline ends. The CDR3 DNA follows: TGTGCCAGCAGTTTCAGCGAGACCCAGTACTTC. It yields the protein CASSFSETQYF.

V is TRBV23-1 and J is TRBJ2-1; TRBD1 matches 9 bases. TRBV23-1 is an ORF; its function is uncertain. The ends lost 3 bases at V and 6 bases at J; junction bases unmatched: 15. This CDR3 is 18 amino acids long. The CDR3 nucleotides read TGCGCCAGCAGTCATCCGAAAGCCGGGACAGGGATCCTCAATGAGCAGTTCTTC. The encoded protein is CASSHPKAGTGILNEQFF.

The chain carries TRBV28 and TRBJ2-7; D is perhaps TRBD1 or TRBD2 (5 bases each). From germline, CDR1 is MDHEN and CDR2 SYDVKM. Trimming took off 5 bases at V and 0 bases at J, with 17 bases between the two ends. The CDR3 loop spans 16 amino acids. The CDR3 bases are TGTGCCAGCAGTGCTCCCCGGGACCCGAGCTCCTACGAGCAGTACTTC. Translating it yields CASSAPRDPSSYEQYF.